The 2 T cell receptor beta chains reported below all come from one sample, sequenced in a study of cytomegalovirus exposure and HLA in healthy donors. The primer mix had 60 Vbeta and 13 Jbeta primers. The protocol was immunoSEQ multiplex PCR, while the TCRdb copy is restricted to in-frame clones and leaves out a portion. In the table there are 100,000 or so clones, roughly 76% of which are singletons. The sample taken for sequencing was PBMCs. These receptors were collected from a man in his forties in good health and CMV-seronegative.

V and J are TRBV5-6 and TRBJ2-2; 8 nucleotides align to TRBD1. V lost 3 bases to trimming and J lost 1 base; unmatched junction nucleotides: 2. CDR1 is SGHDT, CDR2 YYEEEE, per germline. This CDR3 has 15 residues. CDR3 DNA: TGTGCCAGCAGCTGGGACAGGAGGAACACCGGGGAGCTGTTTTTT. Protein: CASSWDRRNTGELFF. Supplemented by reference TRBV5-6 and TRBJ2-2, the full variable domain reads DAGVTQSPTHLIKTRGQQVTLRCSPKSGHDTVSWYQQALGQGPQFIFQYYEEEERQRGNFPDRFSGHQFPNYSSELNVNALLLGDSALYLCASSWDRRNTGELFFGEGSRLTVL.

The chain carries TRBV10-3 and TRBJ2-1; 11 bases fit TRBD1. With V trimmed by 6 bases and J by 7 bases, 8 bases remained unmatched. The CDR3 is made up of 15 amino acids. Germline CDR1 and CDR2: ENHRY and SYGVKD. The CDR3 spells CAIRRSGQGDNEQFF. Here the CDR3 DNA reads TGTGCCATCAGGAGATCGGGACAGGGGGATAATGAGCAGTTCTTC.